The clone carrying this TCR beta chain was seen a handful of times. Its antigen is still unknown. A TCRbeta library incorporating unique molecular identifiers was prepared. TCRdb recomputed calls from the PCR reads with MiXCR, one row per CDR3 protein. The table records around 700,000 distinct CDR3 sequences, roughly 13% of them present only once. The data derive from a study of T-cell reconstitution after alpha-beta-depleted transplantation in children. Notes on the study in general: The authors attributed T-cell counts and diversity one year after transplant mostly to newly produced T cells. Surviving recipient T cells and thymic progenitors produced the high day-60 TCRbeta diversity seen in some patients. Several hundred rapidly expanded clones from non-depleted graft cells reportedly supplied alpha-beta T cells about two months post-transplant.

The CDR3 is 16 residues long. The germline CDR1 and CDR2 sequences are SGHRS and YFSETQ. The J segment lost 0 bases and the V segment lost 4 bases, leaving 6 bases of the junction unmatched. The sequenced sample was PBMCs, obtained before TCRalphabeta/CD19-depleted stem cell transplant. The source of this sequence is a girl aged 2 to 9 with congenital amegakaryocytic thrombocytopenia, due to receive a stem cell transplant. The rearrangement uses TRBV5-1 and TRBJ2-2; 7 positions match TRBD1. The CDR3, as DNA: TGCGCCAGCAGCCTGGACGGACAGGCGAACACCGGGGAGCTGTTTTTT. The encoded protein is CASSLDGQANTGELFF.